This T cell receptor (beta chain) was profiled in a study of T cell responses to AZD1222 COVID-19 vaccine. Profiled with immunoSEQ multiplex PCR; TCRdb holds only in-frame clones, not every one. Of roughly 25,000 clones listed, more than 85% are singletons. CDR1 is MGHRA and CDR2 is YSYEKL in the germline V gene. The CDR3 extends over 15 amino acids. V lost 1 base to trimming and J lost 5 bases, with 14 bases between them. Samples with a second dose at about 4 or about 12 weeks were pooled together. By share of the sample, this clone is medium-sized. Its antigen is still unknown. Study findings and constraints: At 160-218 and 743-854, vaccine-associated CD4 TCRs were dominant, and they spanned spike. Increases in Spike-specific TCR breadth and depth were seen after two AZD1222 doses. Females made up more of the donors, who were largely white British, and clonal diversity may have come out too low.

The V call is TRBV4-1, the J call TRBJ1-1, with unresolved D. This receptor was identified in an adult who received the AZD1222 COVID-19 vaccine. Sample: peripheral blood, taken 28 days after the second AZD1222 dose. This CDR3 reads CASSQVSRWYTEAFF. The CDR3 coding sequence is TGCGCCAGCAGCCAAGTCAGTCGGTGGTATACTGAAGCTTTCTTT.